These 5 T cell receptor beta chains originate from one sample sequenced in a study of spatial heterogeneity in lung cancer. Using its own MiXCR run on the 5' RACE reads, TCRdb lists one record per CDR3 protein. This sample yields fewer than 25,000 distinct CDR3 sequences, of which over 7.5% are seen a single time; about a fifth belongs to the top ten. This sample's time point: blood at routine non-recurrence follow-up after resection. The sample consisted of PBMCs, taken at follow-up. Source of these receptors: a male donor with early-stage non-small cell lung cancer.

This clonotype was recorded at least ten times. The chain has TRBV6-1 and TRBJ2-6; 7 bases are shared with TRBD1. The CDR3 is 17 amino acids. V was pared by 8 bases and J by 4 bases, with 14 bases of the junction left unmatched. Germline CDR1 is MNHNS and CDR2 is SASEGT. CDR3: CASSAGEGASGANVLTF. The CDR3, as DNA: TGTGCCAGCTCCGCCGGCGAGGGGGCGAGCGGGGCCAACGTCCTGACTTTC.

In this sample, this clonotype turned up a few times. The chain carries TRBV2 and TRBJ1-6; TRBD1 matches 10 bases. V trimming: 4 bases; J trimming: 9 bases; junction bases outside the gene matches: 9. Germline loops: CDR1 SNHLY, CDR2 FYNNEI. The CDR3 consists of 16 residues. In DNA form, the CDR3 reads TGTGCCAGCAGTGGGGGTCGACAGGGGGCAGGTTCACCCCTCCACTTT. Translated: CASSGGRQGAGSPLHF. Drawing the rest from reference TRBV2 and TRBJ1-6, the complete variable domain is EPEVTQTPSHQVTQMGQEVILRCVPISNHLYFYWYRQILGQKVEFLVSFYNNEISEKSEIFDDQFSVERPDGSNFTLKIRSTKLEDSAMYFCASSGGRQGAGSPLHFGNGTRLTVT.

The rearrangement joins TRBV24-1 to TRBJ2-3, with D tentatively TRBD1 or TRBD2 (5 bases each). The CDR3 totals 14 residues. In germline, CDR1 is KGHDR, CDR2 SFDVKD. With 9 bases removed from V and 3 bases from J, the gap between germline ends came to 15 bases. The CDR3 DNA reads as TGTGCCACCGGGTCCGGGACCATTACAGATACGCAGTATTTT. Protein product: CATGSGTITDTQYF.

In this sample, this clonotype turned up many times. The chain links TRBV24-1 to TRBJ2-3; TRBD1 agrees at 11 bases. V trimming: 3 bases; J trimming: 6 bases; junction bases outside the gene matches: 7. The CDR3 contains 16 residues. Germline V gene lookup returns CDR1 KGHDR and CDR2 SFDVKD. The CDR3 here is CATSDRGQGARDTQYF. CDR3 nucleotide sequence: TGTGCCACCAGTGATCGAGGACAGGGGGCTAGGGATACGCAGTATTTT.

This clonotype was seen a few times. The rearrangement joins TRBV4-2 to TRBJ1-3; D uncertain. Germline V gene sequence: CDR1 LGHNA, CDR2 YNFKEQ. The CDR3 has 14 amino acids. Trimming removed 3 bases from V and 0 bases from J, with 6 bases in between. As DNA, the CDR3 is TGTGCCAGCAGCCACGAGGGCTCTGGAAACACCATATATTTT. This encodes CASSHEGSGNTIYF.